Reported below is one TCR beta chain. The data were obtained in a study of cytomegalovirus exposure and HLA in healthy donors. PCR was performed using 60 Vbeta and 13 Jbeta primers. Sequencing used immunoSEQ multiplex PCR; TCRdb keeps in-frame clones, though not all of them. The repertoire consists of under 200,000 clones, with almost 85% occurring once and the leading ten covering roughly 0.38%. Specimen: PBMCs. The sequence was collected from a boy aged 2-9 years in good health and CMV-seronegative.

DNA of the CDR3: TGTGCCAGTAGTATCCCGGGACAGCCGACCCGCTCCTACAATGAGCAGTTCTTC. As protein: CASSIPGQPTRSYNEQFF. The chain uses TRBV19 and TRBJ2-1, with 7 bases that match TRBD1. The CDR3 has 18 residues. The ends lost 3 bases at V and 0 bases at J; junction bases unmatched: 11. The germline CDR1 and CDR2 sequences are LNHDA and SQIVND (reference sequence).